What follows are 23 T cell receptor beta chains derived from one specimen sequenced in a study of CD8 T cells in Susac syndrome. Reverse transcription used roughly 0.45 to 1 ug RNA and random hexamers. Each CDR3 protein gets one entry after TCRdb re-called the immunoSEQ multiplex PCR reads with MiXCR. The sample shows 330,000 or so distinct CDR3 sequences, approximately 90% of them seen only once. The sample was CD8+ T cells from PBMCs. The source is a human donor with multiple sclerosis.

CDR3 sequence reads: CSARGTGAHEQFF. For the CDR3, the DNA is TGCAGTGCTAGAGGGACAGGGGCCCATGAGCAGTTCTTC. The chain links TRBV20-1 to TRBJ2-1, with 9 nucleotides matching TRBD1. Germline values: CDR1 DFQATT, CDR2 SNEGSKA (reference sequence). This CDR3 comprises 13 residues. With V trimmed by 1 base and J by 8 bases, 3 bases remained unmatched.

The chain has TRBV7-3 and TRBJ2-7; the D gene is possibly TRBD1 (5 bases). Germline V gene data show CDR1 as SGHTA and CDR2 as FQGTGA. This CDR3 contains 13 residues. Trimming removed 4 bases from V and 6 bases from J, with 13 bases in between. CDR3: CASSSYQGLEQYF. CDR3 DNA sequence: TGTGCCAGCAGCTCCTATCAGGGCCTCGAGCAGTACTTC.

The CDR3 region is CASSYLGGETQYF. The CDR3 DNA follows: TGTGCCAGCAGTTATCTAGGTGGAGAGACCCAGTACTTC. The chain couples TRBV6-6 to TRBJ2-5; D gene unclear. Trimming took 3 bases from V and 4 from J, leaving 9 bases between them. The CDR3 totals 13 residues. Looked up from germline, CDR1 is MNHNY and CDR2 is SVGAGI (reference sequence).

The CDR3 region is CASSLGAGIFQETQYF. The CDR3 DNA reads as TGTGCCAGCAGCCTCGGAGCAGGGATTTTCCAAGAGACCCAGTACTTC. The chain links TRBV7-2 to TRBJ2-5, with TRBD1 as a possible D gene (5 bases). The germline V gene has CDR1 SGHTA and CDR2 FQGNSA. The CDR3 is 16 amino acids. Trimming pared 5 bases from V and 1 base from J, leaving 17 bases between.

This clonotype was observed a single time. CDR3 coding DNA: TGTGCCAGCAGTTACTCCCCAGGGGCTAGCGGGGGGGAGATATCCTACAATGAGCAGTTCTTC. As protein: CASSYSPGASGGEISYNEQFF. The genes are TRBV6-2 or TRBV6-3 and TRBJ2-1; 12 bases fit TRBD2. The CDR3 has 21 amino acids. The junction had 13 bases not matched to a gene; V was cut back by 0 bases and J by 1 base. CDR1 is MNHEY and CDR2 is SVGEGT in the germline V gene.

The rearrangement links TRBV29-1 to TRBJ2-7; 8 bases map to TRBD1. Per germline, CDR1 SQVTM and CDR2 ANQGSEA. The CDR3 is 15 residues long. J was trimmed by 2 bases and V by 3 bases; bases with no gene match: 9. CDR3: CSVESMTGAAYEQYF. The CDR3 DNA sequence: TGCAGCGTTGAGTCGATGACAGGGGCTGCCTACGAGCAGTACTTC.

The chain links TRBV6-1 to TRBJ2-3; TRBD2 agrees at 8 bases. Germline loops: CDR1 MNHNS, CDR2 SASEGT. V gave up 3 bases and J gave up 6 bases; unmatched junction bases: 5. The CDR3 sequence is 14 residues long. CDR3 loop: CASSDGTSIDTQYF. CDR3 in DNA: TGTGCCAGCAGTGATGGGACTAGTATTGATACGCAGTATTTT.

The chain couples TRBV14 to TRBJ2-7; D perhaps matches TRBD2 (6 bases). Trimming shortened V by 3 bases and J by 4 bases, and 13 bases separated the two germline ends. Germline V gene lookup returns CDR1 SGHDN and CDR2 FVKESK. The CDR3 has 14 amino acids. For the CDR3, the DNA is TGTGCCAGCAGCCACCGGGACTCCCGATACGAGCAGTACTTC. This encodes CASSHRDSRYEQYF.

The genes are TRBV27 and TRBJ2-7; D not resolved. Deletions cut 0 bases from V and 3 bases from J, with 6 bases between. The CDR3 contains 13 residues. Germline V lookup: CDR1 MNHEY, CDR2 SMNVEV (reference sequence). The DNA of the CDR3 is TGTGCCAGCAGTTTATCCCCACGCTACGAGCAGTACTTC. Its protein is CASSLSPRYEQYF.

The V and J genes are TRBV7-9 and TRBJ2-2; no clear D gene. This CDR3 spans 12 amino acids. Between the trimmed V and J ends, which lost 1 base and 9 bases, there was a span of 6 bases. Germline CDR1 is SEHNR and CDR2 is FQNEAQ (reference sequence). This chain's CDR3 is CASSLVVRELFF. The CDR3, as DNA: TGTGCCAGCAGCTTAGTTGTCCGGGAGCTGTTTTTT. The whole variable domain, filled in from reference TRBV7-9 and TRBJ2-2, reads DTGVSQNPRHKITKRGQNVTFRCDPISEHNRLYWYRQTLGQGPEFLTYFQNEAQLEKSRLLSDRFSAERPKGSFSTLEIQRTEQGDSAMYLCASSLVVRELFFGEGSRLTVL.

The V call is TRBV4-1, the J call TRBJ2-7; TRBD1 or TRBD2 may be the D gene (6 bases each). The germline V gene has CDR1 MGHRA and CDR2 YSYEKL. Trimming shortened V by 2 bases and J by 3 bases, and 20 bases separated the two germline ends. There are 17 residues in the CDR3. This chain's CDR3 is CASSQKGGGGSHYEQYF. For the CDR3, the DNA is TGCGCCAGCAGCCAAAAGGGCGGAGGGGGATCACACTACGAGCAGTACTTC.

This sequence joins TRBV28 and TRBJ1-1, with D maybe TRBD1 (6 bases). Trimming left V 2 bases short and J 8 bases short, with 9 bases between. This CDR3 contains 12 residues. CDR1 and CDR2 from the germline V gene are MDHEN and SYDVKM. CDR3 nucleotide sequence: TGTGCCAGCAGTTTACAAACAGGGGAAGCTTTCTTT. As protein: CASSLQTGEAFF.

For the CDR3, the DNA is TGTGCCAGTAGAACCGGGACTAGCGGCTACAATGAGCAGTTCTTC. It codes for CASRTGTSGYNEQFF. The chain is built from TRBV19 and TRBJ2-1; 11 nucleotides agree with TRBD2. Germline V gene data show CDR1 as LNHDA and CDR2 as SQIVND (reference sequence). V lost 6 bases and J lost 3; bases outside the gene matches: 4. The CDR3 sequence is 15 residues long.

The chain recombines TRBV3-1 with TRBJ2-1; D remains ambiguous. This CDR3 comprises 13 residues. From germline, CDR1 is LGHDT and CDR2 YNNKEL (reference sequence). The ends were cut back, 0 bases at V and 4 bases at J, with 4 bases in the middle. The CDR3 loop is CASSQETYNEQFF. DNA of the CDR3: TGTGCCAGCAGCCAAGAGACGTACAATGAGCAGTTCTTC.

The chain joins TRBV7-6 to TRBJ1-2, with 7 bases aligning to TRBD1. Unmatched junction bases numbered 5, after V lost 1 base and J lost 6 bases. This CDR3 has 14 residues. Germline assignment: CDR1 SGHVS and CDR2 FNYEAQ. CDR3 amino acids: CASSLERGQDGYTF. The CDR3, as DNA: TGTGCCAGCAGCTTAGAGAGGGGGCAGGATGGCTACACCTTC.

The chain employs TRBV18 and TRBJ1-1; D unclear. Germline CDR1 and CDR2: KGHSH and LQKENI. V was trimmed by 3 bases and J by 7 bases, leaving 9 bases between them. The CDR3 length is 12 residues. CDR3: CASSPGDLEAFF. The CDR3 region has the DNA TGTGCCAGCTCACCGGGTGACCTTGAAGCTTTCTTT.

This clonotype came up once. V and J are TRBV28 and TRBJ2-7, with 7 bases aligning to TRBD2. The V and J ends lost 5 bases and 6 bases, in that order; junction bases with no gene match: 7. The CDR3 runs 13 residues. From germline, CDR1 is MDHEN and CDR2 SYDVKM. The CDR3 here is CASSPRLAAEQYF. The CDR3 bases are TGTGCCAGCAGTCCCAGACTAGCCGCCGAGCAGTACTTC.

The V gene is TRBV7-8, the J gene TRBJ2-3; 7 nucleotides agree with TRBD2. Germline values: CDR1 SGHVS, CDR2 FQNEAQ. The CDR3 extends over 17 amino acids. J gave up 2 bases and V 5 bases, and 13 bases lay outside the gene matches. The CDR3 sequence is CASSPGRIAGHTDTQYF. CDR3 sequence (DNA): TGTGCCAGCAGCCCGGGGAGGATAGCGGGTCACACAGATACGCAGTATTTT.

V gene TRBV12-3 or TRBV12-4 combines with J gene TRBJ1-1; D is unclear. Trimming cost V 4 bases and J 3 bases, with 3 bases left between them. The CDR3 loop spans 11 amino acids. The CDR3: CASSWDTEAFF. The CDR3 DNA reads as TGTGCCAGCAGTTGGGACACTGAAGCTTTCTTT.

The chain has TRBV28 and TRBJ1-1, with D unresolved. V lost 5 bases to trimming and J lost 4 bases, with 11 bases between them. The CDR3 sequence is 13 residues long. Germline V gene lookup returns CDR1 MDHEN and CDR2 SYDVKM. The CDR3 DNA follows: TGTGCCAGCAGTCCTGGACTGACCACTGAAGCTTTCTTT. Translating it yields CASSPGLTTEAFF.

This chain links TRBV5-1 with TRBJ1-1; no clear D. V was shortened by 4 bases and J by 5 bases, with 27 bases between the two germline ends. The germline gives CDR1 SGHRS, CDR2 YFSETQ. The CDR3 is 18 amino acids. CDR3 DNA: TGCGCCAGCAGCCCCTTGCCCCCTTTGGGCGGGTCGGGGACTGAAGCTTTCTTT. It specifies CASSPLPPLGGSGTEAFF.

The chain combines TRBV9 with TRBJ1-5, with 7 bases that match TRBD1. The junction had 10 bases not matched to a gene; V was cut back by 3 bases and J by 7 bases. CDR3 length equals 15 residues. Germline CDR1 is SGDLS and CDR2 is YYNGEE. CDR3 coding DNA: TGTGCCAGCAGCGCCCGACAGGGCCCGGGACAGCCCCAGCATTTT. It specifies CASSARQGPGQPQHF.

The V gene is TRBV14, the J gene TRBJ2-2, with D unresolved. Germline CDR1 SGHDN, CDR2 FVKESK. V lost 1 base and J 5 bases, leaving 8 bases between the germline ends. This CDR3 contains 14 residues. The CDR3 is CASSQARFTGELFF. CDR3 DNA: TGTGCCAGCAGCCAAGCACGATTTACCGGGGAGCTGTTTTTT.